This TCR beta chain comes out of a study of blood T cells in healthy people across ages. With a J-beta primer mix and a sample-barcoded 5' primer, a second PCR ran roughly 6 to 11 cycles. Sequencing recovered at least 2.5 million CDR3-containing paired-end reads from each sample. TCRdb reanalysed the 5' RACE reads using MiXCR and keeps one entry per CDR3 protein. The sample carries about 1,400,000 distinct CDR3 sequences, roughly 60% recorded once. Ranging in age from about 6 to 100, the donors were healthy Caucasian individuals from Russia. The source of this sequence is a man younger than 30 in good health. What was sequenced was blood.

CDR3 residues: CASSFGQVPTGLYGYTF. The CDR3 coding sequence is TGTGCCAGCAGCTTCGGACAGGTTCCAACGGGGCTATATGGCTACACCTTC. The V gene is TRBV7-2, the J gene TRBJ1-2, with 7 bases aligning to TRBD1. Per the germline V gene, CDR1 is SGHTA and CDR2 is FQGNSA. The CDR3 is 17 residues long. V lost 3 bases, J lost 5 bases, and 15 bases stayed unmatched.